This T cell receptor (beta chain) was recorded in a study of cytomegalovirus exposure and HLA in healthy donors. The sample holds a few counts of this clone. This same CDR3 is encoded by further DNA sequences in the sample. A multiplex PCR was run with 60 Vbeta primers and 13 Jbeta primers. Sequencing was performed with immunoSEQ multiplex PCR; in TCRdb, only in-frame clones are kept and a portion is missing. The sample shows 150,000 to 200,000 clones, around 75% of them seen only once. Sequences were obtained from PBMCs. This sequence originates from a man younger than 35 in good health and CMV-seropositive.

The CDR3 is CASSQEASGANVLTF. CDR3 in DNA: TGCGCCAGCAGCCAAGAGGCCAGTGGGGCCAACGTCCTGACTTTC. The chain couples TRBV4-1 to TRBJ2-6; D uncertain. Trimming took off 0 bases at V and 3 bases at J, with 6 bases between the two ends. CDR1 MGHRA and CDR2 YSYEKL come from the germline V gene. The CDR3 sequence is 15 residues long.